What follows describes a single T cell receptor (beta chain). Methods used by the authors: Cell counts per sample came from amplifying reference gene primers. Libraries were prepared by immunoSEQ multiplex PCR; TCRdb keeps only in-frame clonotypes and omits some of them. The DNA gave D and trimming, while V, J and clone size come from that table. The sample has roughly 33,000 clones, around 87% seen once; the top ten hold 10%. Trimming left V 7 bases short and J 4 bases short, with 9 bases between. CDR1 and CDR2 from the germline V gene are SNHLY and FYNNEI. There are 12 residues in the CDR3. The entry originates in a study of blood T cell repertoires in COVID-19. Study details: Samples of COVID-19 (acute and convalescent) were obtained from the United States, Italy and Spain. T cells, B-cell-depleted T cells, or PBMCs supplied cDNA or gDNA.

This chain connects TRBV2 to TRBJ2-3; D remains ambiguous. The receptor comes from a man aged 80 or over with active COVID-19. The sequenced sample was peripheral blood. The CDR3 nucleotides are TGTGCCAGCACCTCCTCGGCAGATACGCAGTATTTT. Translation gives CASTSSADTQYF.